This TCR beta chain originates from a study of spatial heterogeneity in lung cancer. Turning to the study itself: PBMC samples from follow-up, when available, were sequenced at a median of about 2 years post-resection. Detection consistently yielded more beta chains than alpha chains.

This clonotype was seen more than once but under ten times. A single record per CDR3 protein comes from TCRdb applying MiXCR to the 5' RACE reads. Here the sample spans approximately 27,000 distinct CDR3 sequences, 6% being singletons. The time point here: blood at routine non-recurrence follow-up after resection. Whole RNA, which was extracted from tumor, nontumor lung tissue or frozen PBMC, was sequenced without any cell sorting. The input for sequencing was PBMCs, taken at follow-up. This TCR came from a male donor with early-stage non-small cell lung cancer.

The CDR3 coding sequence is TGCGCCAGCAGCCCTCCCGGGACTAGCTGGGAGACCCAGTACTTC. This encodes CASSPPGTSWETQYF. The chain couples TRBV5-1 to TRBJ2-5, with TRBD2 matching 9 bases. Trimming removed 4 bases from V and 5 bases from J; junction bases left unmatched: 9. Per the germline V gene, CDR1 is SGHRS and CDR2 is YFSETQ. This CDR3 comprises 15 residues.